The TCR beta chain described here comes from a study of PD-1 blockade in classical Hodgkin lymphoma. No patient escaped relapse after autologous stem cell transplantation, and brentuximab vedotin exposure varied. This CDR3 contains 15 residues. Trimming cost V 2 bases and J 5 bases; bases outside gene matches: 8. Germline CDR1 is SGDLS and CDR2 is YYNGEE. Sequencing was performed with immunoSEQ multiplex PCR; in TCRdb, only in-frame clones are kept and a portion is missing. Counted here are about 46,000 clones, over 70% occurring once; the ten biggest clones make up roughly 22%. V usage is TRBV9 and J usage is TRBJ1-2, with TRBD1 identical over 8 bases. This receptor was taken from a human donor with classical Hodgkin lymphoma. Specimen: peripheral blood mononuclear cells (PBMCs), collected before the second cycle of nivolumab. The CDR3 region has the DNA TGTGCCAGCAGCGTCGCCGGGACAGGATCGTATGGCTACACCTTC. It codes for CASSVAGTGSYGYTF.